This T cell receptor (beta chain) is drawn from a study of cytomegalovirus exposure and HLA in healthy donors. Broader study findings: The study designated 150 or so TCR beta chains cytomegalovirus-associated.

This clone was recorded only once. What it binds is unknown. Both 60 Vbeta primers and 13 Jbeta primers went into the PCR. This table comes from immunoSEQ multiplex PCR, and its TCRdb copy is limited to in-frame clones, with some not included. The data show about 91,000 clones, approximately 89% seen once. The germline gives CDR1 LNHDA, CDR2 SQIVND (reference sequence). There are 17 residues in the CDR3. V shed 0 bases and J shed 0 bases, with 12 bases lying between them. This chain uses TRBV19 with TRBJ1-5; D call uncertain. Source material: PBMCs. The source is a man aged 30-40 years in good health and CMV-seropositive. This CDR3 is CASSIDTTAYSNQPQHF. In DNA form, the CDR3 reads TGTGCCAGTAGTATAGATACCACAGCTTATAGCAATCAGCCCCAGCATTTT.